One sample yielded the 26 T cell receptor beta chains listed below, sequenced in a study of T cell responses to AZD1222 COVID-19 vaccine. Profiling relied on immunoSEQ multiplex PCR, and the TCRdb table lists in-frame clones only, not all of them. This table has 130,000 or so clones, roughly nine tenths appearing once. Source: peripheral blood, taken on day 0 of AZD1222 vaccination. The receptors shown here come from an adult in good health.

The V and J genes are TRBV6-5 and TRBJ2-4; 8 bases align to TRBD1. The J segment lost 0 bases and the V segment lost 5 bases, leaving 3 bases of the junction unmatched. The germline gives CDR1 MNHEY, CDR2 SVGAGI. This CDR3 is 15 amino acids long. The CDR3 DNA follows: TGTGCCAGCAGTCGGACAGGGCTAGCCAAAAACATTCAGTACTTC. Protein: CASSRTGLAKNIQYF.

V is TRBV6-5 and J is TRBJ1-1; D gene uncertain. With 2 bases removed from V and 4 bases from J, the gap between germline ends came to 11 bases. CDR3 length: 14 amino acids. CDR1 and CDR2 (germline): MNHEY, SVGAGI. The CDR3 region is CASSYGVRGTEAFF. CDR3 bases: TGTGCCAGCAGTTACGGGGTGCGGGGCACTGAAGCTTTCTTT.

This rearrangement joins TRBV19 to TRBJ1-5; D possibly corresponds to TRBD1 (6 bases). This CDR3 is 14 amino acids long. Trimming left V 5 bases short and J 4 bases short, with 12 bases between. The germline V gene has CDR1 LNHDA and CDR2 SQIVND (reference sequence). CDR3 protein: CASSWGLGNQPQHF. The CDR3 DNA sequence: TGTGCCAGTAGTTGGGGGCTAGGGAATCAGCCCCAGCATTTT. Full variable domain (outside the CDR3, taken from reference TRBV19 and TRBJ1-5): DGGITQSPKYLFRKEGQNVTLSCEQNLNHDAMYWYRQDPGQGLRLIYYSQIVNDFQKGDIAEGYSVSREKKESFPLTVTSAQKNPTAFYLCASSWGLGNQPQHFGDGTRLSIL.

The CDR3 DNA is TGTGCCAGCGCGACAGTCTATGGCTACACCTTC. Its protein is CASATVYGYTF. This chain connects TRBV18 to TRBJ1-2; tentative D call: TRBD1 (5 bases). CDR1 is KGHSH, CDR2 LQKENI, per germline. Trimming left V 8 bases short and J 4 bases short, with 8 bases between. The CDR3 has 11 amino acids.

V and J are TRBV4-2 and TRBJ2-1, with 7 bases fitting TRBD2. In germline, CDR1 is LGHNA, CDR2 YNFKEQ. V lost 3 bases, J lost 9 bases, and 17 bases stayed unmatched. The CDR3 is 17 residues long. CDR3 sequence (DNA): TGTGCCAGCAGCCAGGAAGCGCGGGGGAGTTTGGAGGTTGAGCAGTTCTTC. Its translation is CASSQEARGSLEVEQFF.

The J gene is TRBJ2-7, the V gene TRBV2; D is possibly TRBD1 (7 bases). Germline V CDR1 and CDR2: SNHLY, FYNNEI. This CDR3 region has 15 residues. V lost 8 bases and J 2 bases, leaving 19 bases between the germline ends. In DNA form, the CDR3 reads TGTGCCAGCGCGGGACAGTTCGGTGGGGCCTACGAGCAGTACTTC. Its translation is CASAGQFGGAYEQYF.

This rearrangement joins TRBV18 to TRBJ1-5, with D possibly TRBD1 on 5 matching bases. The CDR3 runs 15 residues. Per germline, CDR1 KGHSH and CDR2 LQKENI. V was clipped by 4 bases and J by 3 bases, with 13 bases between them. CDR3 protein: CASSRDPAANQPQHF. CDR3 nucleotide sequence: TGTGCCAGCTCACGGGACCCCGCGGCCAATCAGCCCCAGCATTTT.

The chain recombines TRBV5-4 with TRBJ2-2; D unresolved. Between the trimmed V and J ends, which lost 5 bases and 6 bases, there was a span of 14 bases. The germline CDR1 and CDR2 sequences are SGHNT and YYREEE (reference sequence). The CDR3 loop spans 14 amino acids. CDR3 loop: CASSLLADAGELFF. The DNA of the CDR3 is TGTGCCAGCAGTCTTTTGGCAGACGCCGGGGAGCTGTTTTTT.

The rearrangement uses TRBV2 and TRBJ1-4; D uncertain. Germline loops: CDR1 SNHLY, CDR2 FYNNEI. Between the trimmed V and J ends, which lost 6 bases and 4 bases, there was a span of 6 bases. The CDR3 has 12 residues. CDR3 in DNA: TGTGCCAGCAGGGACCTTAATGAAAAACTGTTTTTT. Its translation: CASRDLNEKLFF.

V is TRBV29-1 and J is TRBJ1-2, with TRBD1 identical over 9 bases. J lost 2 bases, V lost 4 bases, and 5 bases had no gene match. The germline CDR1 and CDR2 sequences are SQVTM and ANQGSEA. CDR3 size: 14 residues. The CDR3 protein is CSVVYGTGNYGYTF. The CDR3 DNA reads as TGCAGCGTTGTATACGGGACAGGGAACTATGGCTACACCTTC. The full variable domain, its missing parts supplied by reference TRBV29-1 and TRBJ1-2, is SAVISQKPSRDICQRGTSLTIQCQVDSQVTMMFWYRQQPGQSLTLIATANQGSEATYESGFVIDKFPISRPNLTFSTLTVSNMSPEDSSIYLCSVVYGTGNYGYTFGSGTRLTVV.

This clone occurred once. The chain has TRBV4-1 and TRBJ1-1, with 7 positions matching TRBD1. Germline V gives CDR1 MGHRA, CDR2 YSYEKL. The CDR3 length is 14 residues. Unmatched junction bases numbered 5, after V lost 3 bases and J lost 4 bases. CDR3 sequence: CASSQAPGGTEAFF. DNA of the CDR3: TGCGCCAGCAGCCAGGCCCCAGGGGGCACTGAAGCTTTCTTT.

This chain connects TRBV6-1 to TRBJ1-5; D perhaps matches TRBD1 (6 bases). CDR3 length equals 13 residues. V lost 2 bases and J 9 bases, leaving 11 bases between the germline ends. From germline, CDR1 is MNHNS and CDR2 SASEGT. The CDR3 DNA reads as TGTGCCAGCAGTGAATCAGGGGTACCGCCCCAGCATTTT. It encodes CASSESGVPPQHF.

The chain uses TRBV18 and TRBJ2-7; D remains ambiguous. CDR3 length: 13 amino acids. V shed 3 bases and J shed 3 bases, with 9 bases lying between them. Germline V gives CDR1 KGHSH, CDR2 LQKENI. The CDR3 region has the DNA TGTGCCAGCTCACCCGGATCTCTCTACGAGCAGTACTTC. Its translation: CASSPGSLYEQYF.

The chain links TRBV2 to TRBJ1-2; perhaps TRBD1 as D (6 bases). The CDR3 totals 13 residues. The V gene lost 6 bases and the J gene lost 2 bases, with 10 bases spanning the gap. The germline CDR1 and CDR2 sequences are SNHLY and FYNNEI. This CDR3 reads CASRDSPNYGYTF. In DNA form, the CDR3 reads TGTGCCAGCAGGGACAGTCCCAACTATGGCTACACCTTC.

The rearrangement uses TRBV6-5 and TRBJ1-2; TRBD1 matches 9 bases. The length of the CDR3 is 15 residues. V was pared by 6 bases and J by 6 bases, with 11 bases of the junction left unmatched. Per the germline V gene, CDR1 is MNHEY and CDR2 is SVGAGI. The CDR3 sequence: CASRVPGQGGDGYTF. For the CDR3, the DNA is TGTGCCAGCAGGGTCCCGGGACAGGGAGGGGATGGCTACACCTTC.

Note on this clone: A much larger clone differs from this one at a single base, so this may be a read error. J is TRBJ2-7 and V is TRBV12-3 or TRBV12-4, with D unclear. The CDR3 has 11 amino acids. Trimming took off 6 bases at V and 3 bases at J, with 6 bases between the two ends. CDR3 loop: CASSTYYEQYF. DNA for the CDR3: TGTGCCAGCAGCACATACTACGAGCAGTACTTC.

V is TRBV20-1 and J is TRBJ2-1; 7 nucleotides match TRBD1. Per germline, CDR1 DFQATT and CDR2 SNEGSKA (reference sequence). V trimming: 3 bases; J trimming: 3 bases; junction bases outside the gene matches: 14. The CDR3 has 17 amino acids. CDR3 amino acids: CSASGVTGQAFYNEQFF. The CDR3 DNA is TGCAGTGCTAGTGGAGTGACCGGACAGGCCTTCTACAATGAGCAGTTCTTC.

CDR3 sequence: CAWTNSYGYTF. The CDR3 nucleotides read TGTGCCTGGACAAACAGCTACGGCTACACCTTC. The J gene is TRBJ1-2, the V gene TRBV30, with D hard to call. This CDR3 is 11 amino acids long. V lost 4 bases and J lost 8, with 11 bases in between. Looked up from germline, CDR1 is GTSNPN and CDR2 is SVGIG (reference sequence).

The chain employs TRBV19 and TRBJ1-6; D ambiguous. Between the trimmed V and J ends, which lost 7 bases and 0 bases, there was a span of 10 bases. The germline CDR1 and CDR2 sequences are LNHDA and SQIVND (reference sequence). The CDR3 extends over 15 amino acids. CDR3 residues: CASTRISSYNSPLHF. Written as DNA, the CDR3 is TGTGCCAGTACCAGGATAAGCTCCTATAATTCACCCCTCCACTTT.

V gene TRBV3-1 (or the pseudogene TRBV3-2) combines with J gene TRBJ1-2; no firm D call. Trimming removed 0 bases from V and 8 bases from J, with 10 bases in between. There are 13 residues in the CDR3. Germline CDR1 and CDR2: LGHDT and YNNKEL (reference sequence). The CDR3 region has the DNA TGTGCCAGCAGCCAAGACCCCCAACCCGGCTACACCTTC. The encoded protein is CASSQDPQPGYTF.

This clone is a singleton in its sample. The chain joins TRBV10-3 to TRBJ1-1; D perhaps matches TRBD1 (5 bases). This CDR3 is 14 amino acids long. Trimming took off 7 bases at V and 5 bases at J, with 17 bases between the two ends. Germline-derived CDR1 and CDR2 are ENHRY and SYGVKD. The CDR3 region is CAIKRQYRQTEAFF. In DNA form, the CDR3 reads TGTGCCATCAAAAGACAGTACCGGCAAACTGAAGCTTTCTTT.

The V call is TRBV30, the J call TRBJ1-5, with D unresolved. V was pared by 2 bases and J by 4 bases, with 12 bases between. The CDR3 runs to 14 residues. Per the germline V gene, CDR1 is GTSNPN and CDR2 is SVGIG (reference sequence). The CDR3 is CAWSTRATNQPQHF. The CDR3 DNA reads as TGTGCCTGGAGTACCCGTGCTACGAATCAGCCCCAGCATTTT.

The rearrangement links TRBV5-1 to TRBJ2-1, with 7 bases lining up with TRBD1. J lost 5 bases, V lost 0 bases, and 11 bases had no gene match. The CDR3 loop spans 17 amino acids. Looked up from germline, CDR1 is SGHRS and CDR2 is YFSETQ. CDR3 amino acids: CASSLGMRGPLNNEQFF. For the CDR3, the DNA is TGCGCCAGCAGCTTGGGGATGAGGGGGCCTTTGAACAATGAGCAGTTCTTC.

The rearrangement links TRBV5-4 to TRBJ1-3; 8 positions match TRBD1. This CDR3 comprises 17 residues. V was clipped by 5 bases and J by 0 bases; unmatched bases: 10. Germline V CDR1 and CDR2: SGHNT, YYREEE (reference sequence). The CDR3 DNA sequence: TGTGCCAGCAGTTTTTGGACAGGGATAGTCTCTGGAAACACCATATATTTT. It yields the protein CASSFWTGIVSGNTIYF.

This chain links TRBV4-2 with TRBJ2-1, with TRBD2 matching over 9 bases. The CDR3 totals 16 residues. In germline, CDR1 is LGHNA, CDR2 YNFKEQ. V was pared by 1 base and J by 2 bases, with 3 bases of the junction left unmatched. Here the CDR3 reads CASSQVGGGAYNEQFF. For the CDR3, the DNA is TGTGCCAGCAGCCAAGTCGGCGGGGGGGCCTACAATGAGCAGTTCTTC.

The V gene is TRBV2, the J gene TRBJ1-5, with TRBD1 as a possible D gene (6 bases). Germline values: CDR1 SNHLY, CDR2 FYNNEI. Between the trimmed V and J ends, which lost 8 bases and 2 bases, there was a span of 13 bases. The length of the CDR3 is 14 residues. CDR3 in amino acids: CASSFRQGNQPQHF. CDR3 DNA: TGTGCCAGCTCTTTTCGACAGGGCAATCAGCCCCAGCATTTT.